A selection of T cell receptor beta chains follows, all from one sample in a study of T-cell reconstitution after alpha-beta-depleted transplantation in children. TCRdb reanalysed the PCR reads using MiXCR and keeps one entry per CDR3 protein. The data contain hundreds of thousands of distinct CDR3 sequences, around 13% of them seen just once; the ten biggest clones take up roughly 5.4%. The sequencing here drew on PBMCs from the stem cell graft donor, taken from the stem cell graft. The receptors originated from a human donor who donated a stem cell graft to a child with combined immunodeficiency. Each CDR3 is given with its conserved first and last residue. D genes are given only for firm matches. Rows give clone size only sometimes, using once, few, many, or a class for an expanded clone.

clone size	D gene	V gene	J gene	CDR3 DNA	CDR3 protein
NA	TRBD1	TRBV9	TRBJ1-2	TGTGCCAGCAGCGTAGACCCGGACAGGGTTCACTATGGCTACACCTTC	CASSVDPDRVHYGYTF
few	NA	TRBV9	TRBJ2-3	TGTGCCAGCAGCGTAGCGGGGGACCACCTGGGGCAGTATTTT	CASSVAGDHLGQYF
many	NA	TRBV28	TRBJ2-3	TGTGCCAGCAGTTCCACGACCACAGATACGCAGTATTTT	CASSSTTTDTQYF
NA	TRBD2	TRBV2	TRBJ2-3	TGTGCCAGCAGTGACGCTAGCGGGGTTACGGATACGCAGTATTTT	CASSDASGVTDTQYF
few	NA	TRBV19	TRBJ2-1	TGTGCCAGTAGGGGAATAGGGTTTAATGAGCAGTTCTTC	CASRGIGFNEQFF
many	NA	TRBV9	TRBJ1-2	TGTGCCAGCAGATACCGACAGGCAATGGGCTATGGCTACACCTTC	CASRYRQAMGYGYTF
few	TRBD1	TRBV12-3/TRBV12-4	TRBJ1-2	TGTGCCAGCAGTTTGGGAGAGACAGGGCTCTCCTATGGCTACACCTTC	CASSLGETGLSYGYTF
many	TRBD1	TRBV4-3	TRBJ1-2	TGCGCCAGCAGCCAAGGGAGACAGGGGCATGGCTACACCTTC	CASSQGRQGHGYTF
few	TRBD2	TRBV30	TRBJ2-1	TGTGCCTGGAGTGGGCTAGCGGGGGGAAGCTCCTACAATGAGCAGTTCTTC	CAWSGLAGGSSYNEQFF
many	NA	TRBV18	TRBJ2-7	TGTGCCAGCTCACAGGGGTTTGACTCCTACGAGCAGTACTTC	CASSQGFDSYEQYF
NA	TRBD2	TRBV6-1	TRBJ2-7	TGTGCCAGCAGTGCCCCAGGACTAGCGGGATCTCCCACCTCCTACGAGCAGTACTTC	CASSAPGLAGSPTSYEQYF
many	NA	TRBV9	TRBJ2-3	TGTGCCAGCAGCGTACGGGGGAGAGTCCCAGATACGCAGTATTTT	CASSVRGRVPDTQYF
NA	TRBD2	TRBV4-2	TRBJ2-7	TGTGCCAGCAGCCAAGACAGGCTAGCGGGGATCTACGAGCAGTACTTC	CASSQDRLAGIYEQYF
NA	TRBD1	TRBV6-2/TRBV6-3	TRBJ2-7	TGTGCCAGCAGTTACTCAGCCACCCCGGGACAGGGGATTTTATCCTACGAGCAGTACTTC	CASSYSATPGQGILSYEQYF
NA	TRBD2	TRBV24-1	TRBJ2-5	TGTGCCACCAGTGACCCTAGCGGGATTGGAGAACAAGAGACCCAGTACTTC	CATSDPSGIGEQETQYF
many	NA	TRBV5-1	TRBJ2-7	TGCGCCAGCAGCCCAATCGGGCCCCGTGGGGAGCAGTACTTC	CASSPIGPRGEQYF
few	TRBD2	TRBV28	TRBJ2-5	TGTGCCAGCAGTTCGCCGGGACTAGAAGAAGAGACCCAGTACTTC	CASSSPGLEEETQYF
NA	TRBD2	TRBV2	TRBJ2-1	TGTGCCAGCAGAGAAACTAGCGGAACATCCTACAATGAGCAGTTCTTC	CASRETSGTSYNEQFF
many	NA	TRBV12-3/TRBV12-4	TRBJ1-3	TGTGCCAGCACCCCTCGGGGGAACTCGGGAAACACCATATATTTT	CASTPRGNSGNTIYF
NA	NA	TRBV12-3/TRBV12-4	TRBJ1-4	TGTGCCAGCAGTTTGCACTCAGTAGGCGAAAAACTGTTTTTT	CASSLHSVGEKLFF
many	TRBD2	TRBV5-8	TRBJ2-1	TGTGCCAGCAGCTTGTCCGGGAGGAAGCGGAATGAGCAGTTCTTC	CASSLSGRKRNEQFF
few	TRBD1	TRBV30	TRBJ2-7	TGTGCCTGGGACAGGGGGCTCTACGAGCAGTACTTC	CAWDRGLYEQYF
NA	NA	TRBV7-2	TRBJ1-3	TGTGCCAGCAGCTTAGATCCAAGTGGAAACACCATATATTTT	CASSLDPSGNTIYF
few	TRBD1	TRBV7-6	TRBJ2-7	TGTGCCAGCAGCTTACGGACAGGGGTAGACGAGCAGTACTTC	CASSLRTGVDEQYF
many	TRBD2	TRBV9	TRBJ2-3	TGTGCCAGCAGCCCCGGACTAGCGGGGGGAACTAGCACAGATACGCAGTATTTT	CASSPGLAGGTSTDTQYF
NA	NA	TRBV15	TRBJ1-3	TGTGCCACCAGCAGAGACCCGGGGGTCGGCGGAAACACCATATATTTT	CATSRDPGVGGNTIYF
NA	TRBD1	TRBV7-3	TRBJ2-3	TGTGCCAGCAGCGCTGTACAGGGGGCGGGGAGCACAGATACGCAGTATTTT	CASSAVQGAGSTDTQYF
few	NA	TRBV7-9	TRBJ1-1	TGTGCCAGCAGCTCCGGGGGGGGCGACTACACTGAAGCTTTCTTT	CASSSGGGDYTEAFF
NA	NA	TRBV7-9	TRBJ1-1	TGTGCCAGCAGCTCTCAGGGGCTAGGTGAAGCTTTCTTT	CASSSQGLGEAFF
NA	TRBD1	TRBV6-1	TRBJ2-7	TGTGCCAGCAGCCTCGGACAGGGTGGGACCTACGAGCAGTACTTC	CASSLGQGGTYEQYF
once	NA	TRBV27	TRBJ1-2	TGTGCCAGCAGTTTAACCCAGGGGTCCTATGGCTACACCTTC	CASSLTQGSYGYTF
NA	TRBD1	TRBV18	TRBJ2-7	TGTGCCAGCTCACCACAGGGGGCCTCTCCCTACGAGCAGTACTTC	CASSPQGASPYEQYF
few	NA	TRBV11-2	TRBJ2-3	TGTGCCAGCAGCTCTCAGGGCCCATTAATCACAGATACGCAGTATTTT	CASSSQGPLITDTQYF
NA	NA	TRBV2	TRBJ2-2	TGTGCCAGCAGTGAACTGCTTGGAGGCGGGGAGCTGTTTTTT	CASSELLGGGELFF
many	NA	TRBV13	TRBJ2-2	TGTGCCAGCAGTTTAGATGGGACCGGGGAGCTGTTTTTT	CASSLDGTGELFF
many	NA	TRBV24-1	TRBJ2-1	TGTGCCACCAGTGACCGTGACATTCAGTCCTACAATGAGCAGTTCTTC	CATSDRDIQSYNEQFF
few	NA	TRBV12-3/TRBV12-4	TRBJ1-1	TGTGCCAGCAGTTTAGGACTTCAAGGTACTGAAGCTTTCTTT	CASSLGLQGTEAFF
many	TRBD1	TRBV24-1	TRBJ2-5	TGTGCCACCAGTGATAAGGACAGGGTGGAAGAGACCCAGTACTTC	CATSDKDRVEETQYF
NA	NA	TRBV9	TRBJ2-1	TGTGCCAGCAGCGTACTTGCGGGCTGGTACAATGAGCAGTTCTTC	CASSVLAGWYNEQFF
few	NA	TRBV20-1	TRBJ1-4	TGCAGTGCTAGAGATGTAACTAATGAAAAACTGTTTTTT	CSARDVTNEKLFF
few	TRBD2	TRBV10-3	TRBJ2-1	TGTGCCGCTTCGCGGGAGGGCCCCAATGAGCAGTTCTTC	CAASREGPNEQFF
NA	NA	TRBV7-3	TRBJ1-1	TGTGCCAGCAGTTGGCAGGGAGGGGAGAACACTGAAGCTTTCTTT	CASSWQGGENTEAFF
few	NA	TRBV12-3/TRBV12-4	TRBJ2-1	TGTGCCAGCAGTCGGGGGAGAGACAATGAGCAGTTCTTC	CASSRGRDNEQFF
few	NA	TRBV20-1	TRBJ2-7	TGCAGTGCTAGAAGGGGGAGGCTAGGTGGCGAGCAGTACTTC	CSARRGRLGGEQYF
NA	TRBD1	TRBV29-1	TRBJ2-1	TGCAGCGTTATGGACAGGGCGGATGAGCAGTTCTTC	CSVMDRADEQFF
many	TRBD2	TRBV12-3/TRBV12-4	TRBJ2-7	TGTGCCAGCAGTTTAAAGCTAGCGGGAGCATCCTACGAGCAGTACTTC	CASSLKLAGASYEQYF
NA	NA	TRBV11-2	TRBJ1-2	TGTGCCAGCAGAACCGGGGGGGGTACTAACTATGGCTACACCTTC	CASRTGGGTNYGYTF
many	TRBD1	TRBV25-1	TRBJ2-1	TGTGCCAGCAGCCGAGACAGGGTAGGTGAGCAGTTCTTC	CASSRDRVGEQFF
NA	NA	TRBV15	TRBJ2-3	TGTGCCACCAGCCGGGTGGTGGCAGGGGTTAAGTCGGATACGCAGTATTTT	CATSRVVAGVKSDTQYF
few	NA	TRBV7-8	TRBJ2-3	TGTGCCAGCAGCCGGGCGAGCGGAACCTACACAGATACGCAGTATTTT	CASSRASGTYTDTQYF
many	NA	TRBV28	TRBJ2-3	TGTGCCAGCAGGTCTTTTGGGGGGACCGGCACAGATACGCAGTATTTT	CASRSFGGTGTDTQYF
NA	TRBD2	TRBV4-3	TRBJ2-2	TGCGCCAGCAGCCAGGCTCCGGGACTAGCGGGGGAGAACACCGGGGAGCTGTTTTTT	CASSQAPGLAGENTGELFF